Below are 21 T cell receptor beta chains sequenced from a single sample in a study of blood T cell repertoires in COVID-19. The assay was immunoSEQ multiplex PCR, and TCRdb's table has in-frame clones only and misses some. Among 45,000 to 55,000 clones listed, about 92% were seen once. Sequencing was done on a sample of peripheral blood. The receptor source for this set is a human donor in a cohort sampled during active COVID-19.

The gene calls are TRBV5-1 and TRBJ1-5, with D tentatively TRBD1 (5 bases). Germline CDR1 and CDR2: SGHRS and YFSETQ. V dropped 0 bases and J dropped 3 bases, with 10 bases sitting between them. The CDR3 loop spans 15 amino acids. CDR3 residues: CASSLVGGDNQPQHF. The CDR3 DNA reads TGCGCCAGCAGCTTGGTGGGGGGGGACAATCAGCCCCAGCATTTT.

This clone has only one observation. The CDR3 here is CATSDATSGIFFEQFF. The CDR3, as DNA: TGTGCCACCAGTGATGCGACTAGCGGGATTTTCTTTGAGCAGTTCTTC. The chain carries TRBV24-1 and TRBJ2-1, with 11 bases that match TRBD2. V dropped 3 bases and J dropped 9; count of bases not matched to a gene: 9. The CDR3 is 16 residues long. Germline CDR1 is KGHDR and CDR2 is SFDVKD.

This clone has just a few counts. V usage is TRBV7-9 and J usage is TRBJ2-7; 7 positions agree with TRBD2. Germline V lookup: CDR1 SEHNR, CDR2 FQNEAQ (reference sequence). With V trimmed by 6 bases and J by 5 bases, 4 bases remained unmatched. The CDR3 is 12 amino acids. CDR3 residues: CASRGRENEQYF. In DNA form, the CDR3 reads TGTGCCAGCAGGGGGCGGGAGAACGAGCAGTACTTC.

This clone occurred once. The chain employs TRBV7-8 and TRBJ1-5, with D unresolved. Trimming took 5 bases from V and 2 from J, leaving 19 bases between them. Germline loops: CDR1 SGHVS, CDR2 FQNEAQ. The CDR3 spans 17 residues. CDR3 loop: CASSQSTGPGGNQPQHF. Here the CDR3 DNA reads TGTGCCAGCAGCCAATCGACGGGTCCCGGAGGCAATCAGCCCCAGCATTTT.

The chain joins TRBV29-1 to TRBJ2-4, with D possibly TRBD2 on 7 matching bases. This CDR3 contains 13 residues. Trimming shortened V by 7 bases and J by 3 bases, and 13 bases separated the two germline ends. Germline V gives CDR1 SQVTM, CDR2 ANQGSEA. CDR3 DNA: TGCAGCGGAGGAGGGGGGGGCAAAAACATTCAGTACTTC. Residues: CSGGGGGKNIQYF.

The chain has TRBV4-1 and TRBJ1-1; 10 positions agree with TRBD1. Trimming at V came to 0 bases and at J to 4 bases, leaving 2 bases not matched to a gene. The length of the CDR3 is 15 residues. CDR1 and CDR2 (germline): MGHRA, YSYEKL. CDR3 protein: CASSQDGQGGTEAFF. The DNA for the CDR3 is TGCGCCAGCAGCCAAGACGGACAGGGGGGCACTGAAGCTTTCTTT.

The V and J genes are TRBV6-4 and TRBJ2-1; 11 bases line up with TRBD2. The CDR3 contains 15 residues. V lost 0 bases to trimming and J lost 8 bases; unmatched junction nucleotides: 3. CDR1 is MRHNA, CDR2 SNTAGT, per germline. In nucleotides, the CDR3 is TGTGCCAGCAGTGACTCGGTAGCGGGAGGGGATGAGCAGTTCTTC. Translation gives CASSDSVAGGDEQFF.

CDR3 in amino acids: CASSPLAGAVIEQFF. The CDR3 nucleotides are TGTGCCAGCAGTCCCCTAGCGGGAGCGGTTATTGAGCAGTTCTTC. The gene calls are TRBV2 and TRBJ2-1; 10 nucleotides align to TRBD2. The CDR3 has 15 amino acids. The V gene end was trimmed by 5 bases and the J gene end by 9 bases; junction bases not matched to a gene: 10. Per the germline V gene, CDR1 is SNHLY and CDR2 is FYNNEI. The full variable domain, in which reference TRBV2 and TRBJ2-1 provide the parts outside the CDR3, is EPEVTQTPSHQVTQMGQEVILRCVPISNHLYFYWYRQILGQKVEFLVSFYNNEISEKSEIFDDQFSVERPDGSNFTLKIRSTKLEDSAMYFCASSPLAGAVIEQFFGPGTRLTVL.

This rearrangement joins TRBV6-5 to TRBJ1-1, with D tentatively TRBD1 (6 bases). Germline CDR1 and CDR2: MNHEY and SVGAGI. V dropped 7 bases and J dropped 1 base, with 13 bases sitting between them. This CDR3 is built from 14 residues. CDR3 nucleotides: TGTGCCAGCACTACCGGACAGTCGAACACTGAAGCTTTCTTT. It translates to CASTTGQSNTEAFF.

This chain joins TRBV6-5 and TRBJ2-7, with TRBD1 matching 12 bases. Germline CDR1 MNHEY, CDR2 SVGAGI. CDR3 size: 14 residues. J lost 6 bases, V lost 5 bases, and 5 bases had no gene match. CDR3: CASSTGTGGLEQYF. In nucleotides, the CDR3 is TGTGCCAGCAGTACCGGGACAGGGGGCCTCGAGCAGTACTTC.

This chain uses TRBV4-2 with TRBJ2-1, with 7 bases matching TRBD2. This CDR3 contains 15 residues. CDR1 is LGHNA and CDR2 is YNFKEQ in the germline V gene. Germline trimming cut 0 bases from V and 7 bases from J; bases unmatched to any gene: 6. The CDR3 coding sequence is TGTGCCAGCAGCCAAGAGTTGGGTAGCGGGAATGAGCAGTTCTTC. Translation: CASSQELGSGNEQFF.

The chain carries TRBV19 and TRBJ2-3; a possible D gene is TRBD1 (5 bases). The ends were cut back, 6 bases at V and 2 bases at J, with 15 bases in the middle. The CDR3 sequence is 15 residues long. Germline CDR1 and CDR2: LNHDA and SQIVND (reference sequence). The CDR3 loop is CASRETAILTDTQYF. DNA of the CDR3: TGTGCCAGTAGGGAGACAGCAATTCTCACAGATACGCAGTATTTT.

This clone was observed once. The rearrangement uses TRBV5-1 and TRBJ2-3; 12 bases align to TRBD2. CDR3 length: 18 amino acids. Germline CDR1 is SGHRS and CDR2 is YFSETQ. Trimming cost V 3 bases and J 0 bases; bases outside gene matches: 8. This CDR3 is CASSSSGLAGPSTDTQYF. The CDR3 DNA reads TGCGCCAGCAGCTCATCGGGACTAGCGGGTCCAAGCACAGATACGCAGTATTTT.

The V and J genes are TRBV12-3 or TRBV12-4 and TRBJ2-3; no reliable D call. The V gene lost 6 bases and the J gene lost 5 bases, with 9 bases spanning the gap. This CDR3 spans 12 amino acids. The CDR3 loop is CASRQSVDTQYF. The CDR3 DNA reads TGTGCCAGCAGGCAGAGCGTAGATACGCAGTATTTT.

CDR3 loop: CASSSGGRETQYF. CDR3 nucleotide sequence: TGCGCCAGCAGCTCCGGGGGTAGGGAGACCCAGTACTTC. The chain carries TRBV5-1 and TRBJ2-5; TRBD2 is a possible D gene (6 bases). CDR1 and CDR2 from the germline V gene are SGHRS and YFSETQ. Trimming pared 3 bases from V and 5 bases from J, leaving 11 bases between. The CDR3 consists of 13 residues.

The CDR3, as DNA: TGTGCCAGCAGCCAAGAACTAGCCCCCTACAATGAGCAGTTCTTC. It codes for CASSQELAPYNEQFF. This sequence joins TRBV3-1 (or the pseudogene TRBV3-2) and TRBJ2-1; weak D call: TRBD2 (6 bases). Germline CDR1 and CDR2: LGHDT and YNNKEL (reference sequence). V was clipped by 0 bases and J by 2 bases, with 8 bases between them. This CDR3 has 15 residues.

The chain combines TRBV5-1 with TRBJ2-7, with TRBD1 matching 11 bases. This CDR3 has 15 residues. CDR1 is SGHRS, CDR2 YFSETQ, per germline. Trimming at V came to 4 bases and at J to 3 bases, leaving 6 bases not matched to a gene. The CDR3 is CASSTGTGGIYEQYF. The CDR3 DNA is TGCGCCAGCAGCACCGGGACAGGGGGAATCTACGAGCAGTACTTC.

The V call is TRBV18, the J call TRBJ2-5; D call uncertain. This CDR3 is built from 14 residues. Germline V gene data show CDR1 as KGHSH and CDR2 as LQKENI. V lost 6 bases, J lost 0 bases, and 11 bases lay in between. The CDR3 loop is CASSPAADQETQYF. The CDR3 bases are TGTGCCAGCTCCCCTGCTGCAGACCAAGAGACCCAGTACTTC.

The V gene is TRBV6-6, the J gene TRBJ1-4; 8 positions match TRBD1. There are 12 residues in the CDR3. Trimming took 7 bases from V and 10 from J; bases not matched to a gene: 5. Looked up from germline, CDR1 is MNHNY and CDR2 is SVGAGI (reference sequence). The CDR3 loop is CASTTGTGKLFF. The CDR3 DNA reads TGTGCCAGCACCACGGGGACAGGAAAACTGTTTTTT.

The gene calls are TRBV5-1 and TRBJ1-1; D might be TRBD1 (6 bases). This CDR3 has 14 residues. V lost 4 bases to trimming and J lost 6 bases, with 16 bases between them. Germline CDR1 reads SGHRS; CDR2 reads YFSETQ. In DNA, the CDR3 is TGCGCCAGCAGCGGTGGGACACCGAAGGCTGAAGCTTTCTTT. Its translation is CASSGGTPKAEAFF.

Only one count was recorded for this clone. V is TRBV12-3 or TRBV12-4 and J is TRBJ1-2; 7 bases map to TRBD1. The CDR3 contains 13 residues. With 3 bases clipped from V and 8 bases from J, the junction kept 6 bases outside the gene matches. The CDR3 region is CASSFLQGGGYTF. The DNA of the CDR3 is TGTGCCAGCAGTTTTTTGCAGGGGGGCGGCTACACCTTC.